This is a list of T cell receptor beta chains from one sample in a study of Ad26.COV2.S vaccination and SARS-CoV-2 variants. Sequenced by immunoSEQ multiplex PCR; TCRdb stores in-frame clones only, minus some. The profile shows 440,000 or so clones, approximately 90% of them singletons. The source material was peripheral blood, sampled in a trial of Ad26.COV2.S vaccine versus placebo. Receptors originate from a person between 18 and 59 years old who received the Ad26.COV2.S COVID-19 vaccine or a placebo. The CDR3 runs from the conserved cysteine through the conserved F or W. A D gene is named only where the DNA matches it firmly. Clone size is not always given. Where it is, it says once, few, many or a class for expanded clones.

D gene: NA; V gene: TRBV7-3; J gene: TRBJ2-7; clone size: NA; CDR3 DNA: TGTGCCAGCAGCTTCGACGGGTCTTCCTACGAGCAGTACTTC; CDR3 protein: CASSFDGSSYEQYF
D gene: NA; V gene: TRBV24-1; J gene: TRBJ1-2; clone size: NA; CDR3 DNA: TGTGCCACCAGTGACCAAAGGGACTCGTATGGCTACACCTTC; CDR3 protein: CATSDQRDSYGYTF
D gene: NA; V gene: TRBV7-9; J gene: TRBJ1-4; clone size: few; CDR3 DNA: TGTGCCAGCAGCTACGACGGGGCAACTAATGAAAAACTGTTTTTT; CDR3 protein: CASSYDGATNEKLFF
D gene: NA; V gene: TRBV11-2; J gene: TRBJ2-4; clone size: NA; CDR3 DNA: TGTGCCAGCAGCTTAGCTCAGGGTGCAAGGTGGAACATTCAGTACTTC; CDR3 protein: CASSLAQGARWNIQYF
D gene: NA; V gene: TRBV20-1; J gene: TRBJ2-7; clone size: NA; CDR3 DNA: TGCAGTGCTAGATATGACTACGAGCAGTACTTC; CDR3 protein: CSARYDYEQYF
D gene: TRBD1; V gene: TRBV27; J gene: TRBJ2-2; clone size: NA; CDR3 DNA: TGTGCCAGCAGCGGGACCGGGACAGGGGGCCGGTACGCCGGGGAGCTGTTTTTT; CDR3 protein: CASSGTGTGGRYAGELFF
D gene: NA; V gene: TRBV6-2/TRBV6-3; J gene: TRBJ1-5; clone size: NA; CDR3 DNA: TGTGCCAGCAGCCTCACCGTGGGGGGAGTCAATCAGCCCCAGCATTTT; CDR3 protein: CASSLTVGGVNQPQHF
D gene: TRBD1; V gene: TRBV6-5; J gene: TRBJ2-5; clone size: NA; CDR3 DNA: TGTGCCAGCAGGGCACAGGGGGTTGTGACCCAGTACTTC; CDR3 protein: CASRAQGVVTQYF
D gene: NA; V gene: TRBV3-1/TRBV3-2; J gene: TRBJ1-2; clone size: NA; CDR3 DNA: TGTGCCAGCAGTCAGACAGCAAACTATGGCTACACCTTC; CDR3 protein: CASSQTANYGYTF
D gene: NA; V gene: TRBV12-3/TRBV12-4; J gene: TRBJ2-7; clone size: NA; CDR3 DNA: TGTGCCAGCAGCCTTGGACTGAAGGAGCAGTACTTC; CDR3 protein: CASSLGLKEQYF
D gene: NA; V gene: TRBV9; J gene: TRBJ2-3; clone size: NA; CDR3 DNA: TGTGCCAGCAGCGGATCCGGGACAGATACGCAGTATTTT; CDR3 protein: CASSGSGTDTQYF
D gene: NA; V gene: TRBV6-5; J gene: TRBJ2-5; clone size: once; CDR3 DNA: TGTGCCAGCAGTTACGGGAGCGGTCCCATCGGGGAGACCCAGTACTTC; CDR3 protein: CASSYGSGPIGETQYF
D gene: TRBD2; V gene: TRBV7-2; J gene: TRBJ2-5; clone size: many; CDR3 DNA: TGTGCCAGCAGGGGGACTAGCTTCGAGACCCAGTACTTC; CDR3 protein: CASRGTSFETQYF
D gene: NA; V gene: TRBV3-1/TRBV3-2; J gene: TRBJ2-2; clone size: NA; CDR3 DNA: TGTGCCAGCGGTCGGGCCACCGGGGAGCTGTTTTTT; CDR3 protein: CASGRATGELFF
D gene: NA; V gene: TRBV25-1; J gene: TRBJ1-2; clone size: NA; CDR3 DNA: TGTGCCAGCAGTGAAGGTTTTTATGGCTACACCTTC; CDR3 protein: CASSEGFYGYTF
D gene: NA; V gene: TRBV12-3/TRBV12-4; J gene: TRBJ2-1; clone size: NA; CDR3 DNA: TGTGCCAGCAGCCCCGCTCGGGAGCAGTTCTTC; CDR3 protein: CASSPAREQFF
D gene: TRBD2; V gene: TRBV14; J gene: TRBJ2-1; clone size: NA; CDR3 DNA: TGTGCCAGCAGCCAAGATCGTTGGACTAGATTGTTGCAGTTCTTC; CDR3 protein: CASSQDRWTRLLQFF
D gene: NA; V gene: TRBV21-1; J gene: TRBJ1-5; clone size: NA; CDR3 DNA: TGTGCCAGCAGCCACGGGACAGGGGATCAGCCCCAGCATTTT; CDR3 protein: CASSHGTGDQPQHF
D gene: NA; V gene: TRBV3-1/TRBV3-2; J gene: TRBJ1-1; clone size: NA; CDR3 DNA: TGTGCCAGCAGCCAAGAGGGACGCGGGACTGAAGCTTTCTTT; CDR3 protein: CASSQEGRGTEAFF
D gene: NA; V gene: TRBV18; J gene: TRBJ2-1; clone size: NA; CDR3 DNA: TGTGCCAGCTCACCGAGTCTGGGGGGCAATGAGCAGTTCTTC; CDR3 protein: CASSPSLGGNEQFF
D gene: NA; V gene: TRBV6-2/TRBV6-3; J gene: TRBJ1-2; clone size: NA; CDR3 DNA: TGTGCCAGCAGTTACGGATATGGCTACACCTTC; CDR3 protein: CASSYGYGYTF
D gene: NA; V gene: TRBV5-1; J gene: TRBJ2-7; clone size: NA; CDR3 DNA: TGCGCCAGCAGCGGGACACCCTCCTACGAGCAGTACTTC; CDR3 protein: CASSGTPSYEQYF
D gene: TRBD1; V gene: TRBV9; J gene: TRBJ1-2; clone size: NA; CDR3 DNA: TGTGCCAGCAGCGATACGGGACAGGGGGTAAATGGCTACACCTTC; CDR3 protein: CASSDTGQGVNGYTF
D gene: TRBD2; V gene: TRBV4-3; J gene: TRBJ2-3; clone size: NA; CDR3 DNA: TGCGCCAGCAGCCAGCAGGGACTAGCGGGGGGTACGCAGTATTTT; CDR3 protein: CASSQQGLAGGTQYF
D gene: TRBD2; V gene: TRBV4-1; J gene: TRBJ2-7; clone size: NA; CDR3 DNA: TGCGCCAGCAGCCAAGGGCGCGGGGGGGAGCGTAGGCAGTACTTC; CDR3 protein: CASSQGRGGERRQYF
D gene: NA; V gene: TRBV6-5; J gene: TRBJ1-5; clone size: NA; CDR3 DNA: TGTGCCAGCAGTTACTCGGGGGGAGATCAGCCCCAGCATTTT; CDR3 protein: CASSYSGGDQPQHF
D gene: NA; V gene: TRBV3-1/TRBV3-2; J gene: TRBJ2-4; clone size: NA; CDR3 DNA: TGTGCCAGCAGCCAAGGGGGGGCGGGGACCAAAAACATTCAGTACTTC; CDR3 protein: CASSQGGAGTKNIQYF
D gene: NA; V gene: TRBV30; J gene: TRBJ2-6; clone size: NA; CDR3 DNA: TGTGCCTGGAGTGTCTCTCGGATCTCTGGGGCCAACGTCCTGACTTTC; CDR3 protein: CAWSVSRISGANVLTF
D gene: TRBD1; V gene: TRBV6-5; J gene: TRBJ2-7; clone size: NA; CDR3 DNA: TGTGCCAGCAGTTACTCCGGACAGGTCTCCTACGAGCAGTACTTC; CDR3 protein: CASSYSGQVSYEQYF
D gene: NA; V gene: TRBV6-5; J gene: TRBJ1-2; clone size: NA; CDR3 DNA: TGTGCCAGCGGCCAAGGTTTATACTATGGCTACACCTTC; CDR3 protein: CASGQGLYYGYTF
D gene: NA; V gene: TRBV7-2; J gene: TRBJ2-5; clone size: NA; CDR3 DNA: TGTGCCAGCAGTCCATCCGGGACTTTAGAGACCCAGTACTTC; CDR3 protein: CASSPSGTLETQYF
D gene: NA; V gene: TRBV7-2; J gene: TRBJ1-6; clone size: few; CDR3 DNA: TGTGCCAGCAGCTTTGGTCTACCAAGCTCCTATAATTCACCCCTCCACTTT; CDR3 protein: CASSFGLPSSYNSPLHF
D gene: TRBD2; V gene: TRBV4-3; J gene: TRBJ2-7; clone size: NA; CDR3 DNA: TGCGCCAGCAGCCAAACTAGCGGGGGCGTCTACGAGCAGTACTTC; CDR3 protein: CASSQTSGGVYEQYF
D gene: TRBD2; V gene: TRBV10-3; J gene: TRBJ2-2; clone size: NA; CDR3 DNA: TGTGCCATCAGCCCTAGCGGGGCCGGGGAGCTGTTTTTT; CDR3 protein: CAISPSGAGELFF
D gene: NA; V gene: TRBV7-2; J gene: TRBJ1-4; clone size: NA; CDR3 DNA: TGTGCCAGCAGCTTCGGGCAGGGAGGGGAAAAACTGTTTTTT; CDR3 protein: CASSFGQGGEKLFF
D gene: NA; V gene: TRBV20-1; J gene: TRBJ1-5; clone size: NA; CDR3 DNA: TGCAGTGCTAGTATCGGGGGGCAGCCCCAGCATTTT; CDR3 protein: CSASIGGQPQHF
D gene: NA; V gene: TRBV5-4; J gene: TRBJ2-1; clone size: NA; CDR3 DNA: TGTGCCAGCAGCTTGGACAGGAACAATGAGCAGTTCTTC; CDR3 protein: CASSLDRNNEQFF
D gene: NA; V gene: TRBV11-2; J gene: TRBJ1-1; clone size: NA; CDR3 DNA: TGTGCCAGCAGCTTAGTGAGGGCTGGCACTGAAGCTTTCTTT; CDR3 protein: CASSLVRAGTEAFF
D gene: NA; V gene: TRBV2; J gene: TRBJ2-1; clone size: NA; CDR3 DNA: TGTGCCAGCAGTGATTGGGGGGGCGCGGGTAATGAGCAGTTCTTC; CDR3 protein: CASSDWGGAGNEQFF
D gene: TRBD2; V gene: TRBV7-9; J gene: TRBJ2-1; clone size: NA; CDR3 DNA: TGTGCCAGCCGGGCGGGAGAGTACAATGAGCAGTTCTTC; CDR3 protein: CASRAGEYNEQFF